This T cell receptor (beta chain) emerged from a study of cytomegalovirus exposure and HLA in healthy donors (dated by TCRdb to the late 2010s). Context from the whole study: An earlier analysis of approximately 590 of the donors reported about 250 Gb of sequence data and 120 million or so unique TCR beta sequences from 150 million to 200 million T cells. Roughly 300 gigabases of sequencing data and tens of millions of unique TCR sequences were included in an early release covering about 600 HLA-typed donors. The genetic ancestry cluster associated with self-reported Caucasian donors included around 76% of the 350 to 500 genotyped donors. The study aimed to test whether cataloging public T cell receptors could reveal signatures of past pathogen exposure. Using immunosequencing, the study profiled T cell repertoires from 666 subjects and related those repertoires to cytomegalovirus serostatus. A separate validation cohort of roughly 130 different subjects was used in addition to the 666-subject first cohort. To predict cytomegalovirus infection status, the study brought together high-throughput TCR immunosequencing, statistical association of individual TCRs with disease status, and machine learning. A later analysis re-examined previously published TCR beta repertoires from 500 to 700 donors and added high-resolution HLA genotyping to investigate patterns of TCR occurrence. In the later analysis, no new phenotypic data were used to find candidate immune exposures; instead, reliance was placed on TCR beta sequences and their occurrence across donors. In an earlier analysis of roughly 580 of the donors, high-throughput TCR beta sequencing was used to judge whether each TCR beta V gene segment behaved as functional or pseudogenic. Alongside the repertoire data, information on donor age, sex, ethnicity and CMV serostatus was compiled. In a later genetic analysis, genome-wide SNP genotypes for about 60% of the 666 donors were used, and that subset was treated as a discovery cohort. Every repertoire in the discovery cohort had been generated on one and the same sequencing platform. Both class I and class II loci were covered by HLA typing, at four-digit resolution. Typing coverage varied by locus: about 620-630 donors for A, B, C, DRB1 and DQB1; roughly 500 for DQA1; around 570 for DPA1; roughly 470 for DPB1. About five DR-DQ haplotypes were handled as single units for association and clustering, since linkage in the cohort was strong. Among around 400 genotyped donors of the cohort, an average of approximately 200,000 unique TCR beta nucleotide sequences was sequenced per donor, of which roughly 17% were non-productive.

V loses 7 bases of germline sequence and J loses 6 bases, and the interval between the two ends is 15 bases. CDR1 and CDR2 are read off the germline V gene as MNHEY and SVGAGI. Including cysteine and phenylalanine, the CDR3 has 14 amino acids. Only the CDR3 portion is preserved as DNA: 42 bases, with reading frame beginning at the first base. As for this clone: Its antigen remains undetermined. Per-base qualities were not stored, and no clone one base away is much larger.

The protocol used for the library was the immunoSEQ multiplex PCR assay. For the multiplex PCR, a mixture combining 60 forward primers for TCR Vbeta segments and 13 reverse primers for TCR Jbeta segments was used. The CDR3 region of rearranged TCR beta genes was amplified from genomic DNA by a multiplex PCR assay. On the Illumina HiSeq System, the amplified TCR beta libraries were sequenced as 87-base-pair reads. From the authors' description of their analysis: Across the 666 repertoires, a later analysis counted some 80 million unique TCR beta chains, roughly 11 million of which were shared by at least two donors. A nearest-neighbor algorithm error-corrected the raw reads and collapsed the reads into unique sequences, merging closely related sequences to remove PCR and sequencing errors. Alignment of CDR3 sequences to IMGT reference sequences was used to assign V, D and J gene segments. For a sequence to be retained, a match of at least six nucleotides was required to both a V gene segment and a J gene segment. A rearrangement was called productive if the CDR3 had no stop codons and remained in frame with V and J, and every other rearrangement was called non-productive. CDR3 was defined according to IMGT convention as the region running from the second conserved V-encoded cysteine to the conserved J-encoded phenylalanine. In an earlier analysis of approximately 590 of the donors, sequences lacking an unambiguous match to a single V gene segment were excluded. An earlier analysis of about 590 of the donors classified V segments as functional when productive rearrangements were above 56.7% and as segregating when the standard deviation between donors was above 5%. A statistical classification framework was developed to diagnose cytomegalovirus status using the catalog of TCR beta chain sequences. V and J gene assignment, in a later analysis, came from comparing TCR nucleotide sequences with IMGT/GENE-DB human TR gene sequences. In a later analysis, CDR3 sequences and most-parsimonious VDJ recombination scenarios were assigned using the TCRdist pipeline. A later analysis defined each TCR beta chain by its CDR3 amino acid sequence plus V-gene family, and excluded reads lacking a unique V-gene family. A later analysis removed several hundred highly shared, low-generation-probability nucleotide sequences to deal with suspected cross-contamination and a sequencing artifact. In a later analysis, a clonal expansion index for each public chain was calculated from normalized within-repertoire ranks of inferred template counts. In a later analysis, generation probabilities were computed using a VDJ recombination model fitted to out-of-frame rearrangements, and the results were checked against IGoR. A later analysis scored TCR-TCR, TCR-HLA and TCR-CMV co-occurrence with hypergeometric tests, applying a repertoire-size bias correction to TCR pairs. In a later analysis, false discovery rates were estimated by permuting HLA or CMV assignments 20 times. In a later analysis, co-occurring TCRs were grouped using DBSCAN, with TCRdist sequence similarity added in when clustering inside HLA-allele-positive subsets. For co-occurrence clustering, repertoires with fewer than 30,000 or more than 120,000 public chains were excluded, along with five repertoires with anomalous nucleotide sharing. Entries here come from immuneACCESS through TCRdb and include only in-frame sequences with V and J called. Some clones fail to appear in such tables; in the studies checked, an unresolved V gene covers under half of the shortfall, and the cause of the remainder is unknown. Clone size and V and J calls were adopted from that table, with D and trimming inferred from the DNA. In this sample the table shows about 67,000 clones, 80% to 90% of which occur a single time. Around 10% of the sample is taken by the ten largest.

The cohort was made up of approximately 700 healthy bone marrow donors. At the time of sampling, all cohort members were nominally healthy, though unrecorded immune exposures were likely present. The donor was CMV seropositive and belonged to the group of 270 or so seropositive cohort members. Each donor provided a peripheral blood sample, and peripheral blood mononuclear cells were used for TCR beta sequencing. Genomic DNA extraction from the blood cell samples was performed with the Qiagen DNeasy Blood Extraction Kit. General conclusions and limits of the study: The classifier was reported to diagnose cytomegalovirus status with high specificity and sensitivity in both the original cohort and the validation cohort. Because HLA typing was unavailable for some donors at each locus, only the typed subset was used in association tests. The study gave a list of under 200 TCR beta chains associated with cytomegalovirus. A few of the identified cytomegalovirus-associated TCR beta chains were confirmed in vitro to be specific for cytomegalovirus antigens. Because counts were too low, about 17 rarely observed V segments, including chromosome 9 orphons, were excluded from the earlier analysis of roughly 580 of the donors. The authors suggested that the approach could potentially be generalized to other disease states and immunological phenotypes. Assigning TCR associations to individual alleles was difficult when HLA alleles, especially DR and DQ, strongly co-occurred. Most TCR sequences were observed very rarely across donors, whereas some public TCRs were present in many individuals. According to a later analysis, most CMV-associated TCR beta chains appeared to be HLA-restricted, and the HLA associations seemed to be driven largely by CMV exposure. The 87-base-pair reads could not distinguish some IMGT-functional V segments, including TRBV6-2 and TRBV6-3, so those segments were excluded. Sequencing depth was assumed to be roughly uniform across donors in the presence/absence analyses, though that assumption may not hold. CMV serostatus was the only immune exposure information available for the cohort. Broadly in line with IMGT annotations, most TCR beta V segments showed up in productive rearrangements about 87% or about 30% of the time in an earlier analysis of 450 to 750 of the donors. A later genetic analysis reported fewer N-insertions in productive TCRs among donors in an Asian-associated ancestry cluster than the roughly 640-donor mean. A cluster of highly shared sequence variants was judged likely to be a technical artifact of the sequencing pipeline. In a later analysis, HLA-associated TCR beta chains were found to be more clonally expanded and to have lower generation probabilities than equally common non-associated chains. According to a later analysis, TCR association rates differed among HLA loci, with DRB1 alleles showing the most associated TCRs and HLA-C alleles showing the fewest. A later genetic analysis associated a missense DCLRE1C variant with V-gene and J-gene trimming of TCR beta chains, and an independent cohort replicated the association. Linkage disequilibrium might explain the correlated functional status among segregating V segments, but an unknown experimental factor could not be ruled out. A later analysis associated around 16,000 TCR beta sequences with specific HLA alleles at a false discovery rate of 0.05. A further reported finding was that TCR beta sequences accurately predicted the HLA-A and HLA-B alleles for most subjects in the first cohort. The cohort was sequenced for TCR beta chains only, and without alpha or paired-chain data the features that could be detected were limited. Several of the top co-occurrence clusters appeared to be linked to parvovirus B19, influenza, CMV and Epstein-Barr virus, according to a later analysis.

The sequence joins TRBV6-5 to TRBJ2-2; too little of a D gene remains to name it. Sequences were obtained from PBMCs. This clonotype was obtained from a woman aged 30 to 39 in good health and CMV-seropositive. The CDR3 has the sequence CASTLDGFPGELFF. The nucleotide sequence is given as TGTGCCAGCACTCTCGACGGGTTCCCCGGGGAGCTGTTTTTT.